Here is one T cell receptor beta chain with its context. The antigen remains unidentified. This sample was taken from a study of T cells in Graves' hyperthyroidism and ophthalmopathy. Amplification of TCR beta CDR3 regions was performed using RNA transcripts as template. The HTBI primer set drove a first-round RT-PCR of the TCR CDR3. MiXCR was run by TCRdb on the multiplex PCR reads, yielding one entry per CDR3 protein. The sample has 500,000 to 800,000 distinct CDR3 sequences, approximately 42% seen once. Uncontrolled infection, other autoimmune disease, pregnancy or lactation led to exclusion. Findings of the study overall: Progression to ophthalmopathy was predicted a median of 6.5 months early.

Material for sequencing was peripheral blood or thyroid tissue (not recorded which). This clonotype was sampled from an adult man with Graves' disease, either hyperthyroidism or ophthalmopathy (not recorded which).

The CDR3 DNA is TGTGCCACCAGTGATTTTGGGACTAGCGGGGGGGCCTTGGAGACCCAGTACTTC. Translated, it gives CATSDFGTSGGALETQYF. The J gene is TRBJ2-5, the V gene TRBV24-1, with TRBD2 matching 16 bases. Trimming removed 1 base from V and 5 bases from J; junction bases left unmatched: 6. This CDR3 has 18 amino acids. Germline V gene data show CDR1 as KGHDR and CDR2 as SFDVKD.